What follows are 28 T cell receptor beta chains derived from one specimen sequenced in a study of PD-1 blockade in classical Hodgkin lymphoma. This table comes from immunoSEQ multiplex PCR, and its TCRdb copy is limited to in-frame clones, with some not included. The sample consists of approximately 30,000 clones, over 60% of them appearing once. Noted time point: cycle 4 day 1 (C4D1), after about 6 weeks of nivolumab. Relapses following autologous stem cell transplantation were seen in all patients, with brentuximab vedotin exposure varying. The material was peripheral blood mononuclear cells (PBMCs), obtained before the fourth cycle of nivolumab. Receptors were obtained from a human donor with classical Hodgkin lymphoma.

The chain joins TRBV9 to TRBJ2-1, with D possibly TRBD2 on 7 matching bases. This CDR3 has 16 residues. V was trimmed by 0 bases and J by 12 bases, leaving 22 bases between them. The germline V gene has CDR1 SGDLS and CDR2 YYNGEE. The CDR3 nucleotides are TGTGCCAGCAGCGTAGCTGCGGGGGCCCAGAGCTTTGGGCAGTTCTTC. As protein: CASSVAAGAQSFGQFF. Full variable domain (missing parts from reference TRBV9 and TRBJ2-1): DSGVTQTPKHLITATGQRVTLRCSPRSGDLSVYWYQQSLDQGLQFLIQYYNGEERAKGNILERFSAQQFPDLHSELNLSSLELGDSALYFCASSVAAGAQSFGQFFGPGTRLTVL.

This clone rates as medium-sized. The CDR3 sequence: CASSFPSGTGGVNEQFF. The CDR3 DNA follows: TGTGCCAGCAGCTTTCCCTCCGGGACAGGGGGGGTCAATGAGCAGTTCTTC. The J gene is TRBJ2-1, the V gene TRBV7-2; the match to TRBD1 covers 11 bases. With V trimmed by 3 bases and J by 6 bases, 10 bases remained unmatched. Germline lookup yields CDR1 SGHTA and CDR2 FQGNSA. CDR3 length equals 17 residues.

This clone was counted once. The chain recombines TRBV9 with TRBJ2-5; possible D gene TRBD2, 7 bases. Trimming cost V 0 bases and J 5 bases, with 14 bases left between them. Germline CDR1 is SGDLS and CDR2 is YYNGEE. The CDR3 contains 15 residues. The CDR3 bases are TGTGCCAGCAGCGTAGACGCGGGGGCGGGGGAGACCCAGTACTTC. Its translation is CASSVDAGAGETQYF. Using reference TRBV9 and TRBJ2-5 for the parts outside the CDR3, the full variable domain is DSGVTQTPKHLITATGQRVTLRCSPRSGDLSVYWYQQSLDQGLQFLIQYYNGEERAKGNILERFSAQQFPDLHSELNLSSLELGDSALYFCASSVDAGAGETQYFGPGTRLLVL.

The chain recombines TRBV7-2 with TRBJ2-1, with a tentative D call TRBD2 (6 bases). Trimming removed 1 base at V and 6 bases at J, with 13 bases between. The CDR3 totals 15 residues. Germline assignment: CDR1 SGHTA and CDR2 FQGNSA. DNA for the CDR3: TGTGCCAGCAGCTTAGTACTCGGGACTTTCAATGAGCAGTTCTTC. Its translation is CASSLVLGTFNEQFF.

CDR3 in amino acids: CATSRLGTVSGANVLTF. CDR3 DNA sequence: TGTGCCACCAGCAGACTCGGGACAGTCTCTGGGGCCAACGTCCTGACTTTC. The J gene is TRBJ2-6, the V gene TRBV15, with 7 bases matching TRBD1. CDR1 is LNHNV, CDR2 YYDKDF, per germline (reference sequence). Trimming at V came to 2 bases and at J to 0 bases, leaving 4 bases not matched to a gene. This CDR3 contains 17 residues.

The chain combines TRBV25-1 with TRBJ2-3, with D possibly TRBD1 on 6 matching bases. The CDR3 has 16 residues. Trimming cost V 1 base and J 3 bases, with 14 bases left between them. The germline V gene encodes CDR1 MGHDK and CDR2 SYGVNS. The CDR3: CASSESLGQGTDTQYF. The CDR3 coding sequence is TGTGCCAGCAGTGAATCATTGGGGCAGGGGACAGATACGCAGTATTTT.

The V call is TRBV27, the J call TRBJ2-1, with 11 bases matching TRBD2. Germline lookup yields CDR1 MNHEY and CDR2 SMNVEV (reference sequence). Losses at the gene ends were 5 bases for V and 9 bases for J; bases not matched to a gene: 9. The CDR3 is 15 residues long. The CDR3 DNA reads TGTGCCAGCAGTATACTAGCGGGAGATTATGGTGAGCAGTTCTTC. It specifies CASSILAGDYGEQFF.

This sequence joins TRBV7-2 and TRBJ2-2, with D possibly matching TRBD2 (6 bases). The V end lost 1 base, the J end lost 3 bases, and 9 bases lay between the germline ends. Germline V gene sequence: CDR1 SGHTA, CDR2 FQGNSA. This CDR3 spans 15 amino acids. The CDR3 sequence is CASSLVGGDTGELFF. Here the CDR3 DNA reads TGTGCCAGCAGCTTAGTGGGCGGGGACACCGGGGAGCTGTTTTTT.

The chain is built from TRBV29-1 and TRBJ1-1; D is perhaps TRBD1 (5 bases). CDR1 and CDR2 from the germline V gene are SQVTM and ANQGSEA. The CDR3 sequence is 13 residues long. V lost 6 bases and J 1 base, leaving 12 bases between the germline ends. Here the CDR3 reads CSVIMGQNTEAFF. In DNA, the CDR3 is TGCAGCGTCATAATGGGGCAGAACACTGAAGCTTTCTTT.

The V and J genes are TRBV14 and TRBJ2-7; 7 nucleotides match TRBD1. J lost 3 bases, V lost 4 bases, and 6 bases had no gene match. Germline CDR1 and CDR2: SGHDN and FVKESK. The CDR3 runs to 14 residues. CDR3 in DNA: TGTGCCAGCAGCCGGATAGGGGGCCTCTACGAGCAGTACTTC. Translating gives CASSRIGGLYEQYF. The variable domain in full, with the rest retrieved from reference TRBV14 and TRBJ2-7, is EAGVTQFPSHSVIEKGQTVTLRCDPISGHDNLYWYRRVMGKEIKFLLHFVKESKQDESGMPNNRFLAERTGGTYSTLKVQPAELEDSGVYFCASSRIGGLYEQYFGPGTRLTVT.

This chain connects TRBV5-1 to TRBJ2-3; no clear D gene. The V end lost 4 bases, the J end lost 2 bases, and 5 bases lay between the germline ends. The germline CDR1 and CDR2 sequences are SGHRS and YFSETQ. This CDR3 spans 12 amino acids. CDR3 bases: TGCGCCAGCAGCCAACTCACAGATACGCAGTATTTT. Protein sequence: CASSQLTDTQYF.

This clone was recorded a few times. The chain has TRBV30 and TRBJ2-2; weak D call: TRBD2 (5 bases). The CDR3 consists of 15 residues. V was clipped by 1 base and J by 4 bases, with 13 bases between them. Germline CDR1 GTSNPN, CDR2 SVGIG (reference sequence). The CDR3 here is CAWSATLAPTGELFF. CDR3 nucleotides: TGTGCCTGGAGTGCAACCCTAGCCCCCACCGGGGAGCTGTTTTTT. Variable domain in full (rest from reference TRBV30 and TRBJ2-2): SQTIHQWPATLVQPVGSPLSLECTVEGTSNPNLYWYRQAAGRGLQLLFYSVGIGQISSEVPQNLSASRPQDRQFILSSKKLLLSDSGFYLCAWSATLAPTGELFFGEGSRLTVL.

This clone is termed medium-sized. This chain connects TRBV7-9 to TRBJ2-1; D may correspond to TRBD1 or TRBD2 (5 bases each). This CDR3 has 15 residues. Trimming pared 6 bases from V and 5 bases from J, leaving 17 bases between. CDR1 is SEHNR and CDR2 is FQNEAQ in the germline V gene (reference sequence). The CDR3 nucleotides read TGTGCCAGCAGTATCGGGGACGACGCAAACAATGAGCAGTTCTTC. Translation: CASSIGDDANNEQFF.

The table lists this clone with a few counts. The rearrangement links TRBV5-8 to TRBJ2-3, with D possibly matching TRBD1 (6 bases). The CDR3 spans 15 residues. V lost 2 bases, J lost 1 base, and 11 bases lay in between. Germline values: CDR1 SGHTS, CDR2 YDEGEE. As DNA, the CDR3 is TGTGCCAGCAGCTTTCGAGGACAGCGCACAGATACGCAGTATTTT. This translates into CASSFRGQRTDTQYF.

The V call is TRBV2, the J call TRBJ1-2; perhaps TRBD1 as D (6 bases). CDR1 is SNHLY, CDR2 FYNNEI, per germline. V was clipped by 0 bases and J by 4 bases, with 18 bases between them. The CDR3 covers 17 residues. CDR3 in DNA: TGTGCCAGCAGTGAAGCGAGGGGGGGGGTCCCCCTCTATGGCTACACCTTC. This gives the protein CASSEARGGVPLYGYTF.

This sequence joins TRBV6-5 and TRBJ2-1; D remains unclear. This CDR3 spans 13 amino acids. With 2 bases removed from V and 5 bases from J, the gap between germline ends came to 7 bases. The germline V gene has CDR1 MNHEY and CDR2 SVGAGI. The CDR3 coding sequence is TGTGCCAGCAGTTACGGCCCTAACAATGAGCAGTTCTTC. Translation gives CASSYGPNNEQFF.

The V call is TRBV13, the J call TRBJ2-7; D is unclear. The CDR3 totals 12 residues. Per germline, CDR1 PRHDT and CDR2 FYEKMQ (reference sequence). Trimming took off 4 bases at V and 6 bases at J, with 10 bases between the two ends. The CDR3 is CASSSPLREQYF. In nucleotides, the CDR3 is TGTGCCAGCAGCTCCCCACTGCGCGAGCAGTACTTC.

The gene calls are TRBV4-3 and TRBJ2-5; possible D gene TRBD1, 6 bases. This CDR3 contains 15 residues. Germline lookup yields CDR1 LGHNA and CDR2 YSLEER. V gave up 1 base and J gave up 2 bases, with 11 bases separating them. The CDR3 loop reads CASSQGVTGQETQYF. CDR3 DNA: TGCGCCAGCAGCCAAGGCGTGACAGGACAAGAGACCCAGTACTTC.

The chain recombines TRBV7-9 with TRBJ2-5; D gene ambiguous. CDR1 SEHNR and CDR2 FQNEAQ come from the germline V gene (reference sequence). The CDR3 runs to 14 residues. V was clipped by 2 bases and J by 2 bases, with 9 bases between them. The CDR3 loop is CASSLNGIQETQYF. The CDR3 DNA sequence: TGTGCCAGCAGCTTAAACGGAATACAAGAGACCCAGTACTTC.

The V call is TRBV5-1, the J call TRBJ2-5; D perhaps matches TRBD1 (6 bases). CDR3 length: 17 residues. CDR1 is SGHRS and CDR2 is YFSETQ in the germline V gene. With 4 bases removed from V and 0 bases from J, the gap between germline ends came to 19 bases. The DNA for the CDR3 is TGCGCCAGCAGCATAGGGACAAGGGGCATGTACCAAGAGACCCAGTACTTC. This sequence encodes CASSIGTRGMYQETQYF.

As to this clone: The sample has other DNA sequences that encode this CDR3 too. The rearrangement joins TRBV6-1 to TRBJ2-6; no clear D. CDR1 is MNHNS, CDR2 SASEGT, per germline. Deletions cut 0 bases from V and 4 bases from J, with 1 base between. This CDR3 is 13 amino acids long. CDR3 sequence reads: CASSEAGANVLTF. The CDR3 bases are TGTGCCAGCAGTGAAGCGGGGGCCAACGTCCTGACTTTC.

This chain uses TRBV29-1 with TRBJ2-3, with D perhaps matching TRBD1 or TRBD2 (5 bases each). CDR1 and CDR2 (germline): SQVTM, ANQGSEA. The V end lost 1 base, the J end lost 4 bases, and 24 bases lay between the germline ends. The CDR3 totals 18 residues. CDR3 nucleotides: TGCAGCGTTGAAGTTATACCCCTCCGGGACGGTGGGCCAGATACGCAGTATTTT. Protein product: CSVEVIPLRDGGPDTQYF.

The genes are TRBV4-1 and TRBJ2-7; D is possibly TRBD1 (5 bases). The CDR3 totals 15 residues. The V and J ends lost 1 base and 0 bases respectively, with 10 bases between them. From germline, CDR1 is MGHRA and CDR2 YSYEKL. The CDR3 bases are TGCGCCAGCAGCCAAGGGTTGGACACCTCCTACGAGCAGTACTTC. It specifies CASSQGLDTSYEQYF.

The J gene is TRBJ2-2, the V gene TRBV7-2, with a tentative D call TRBD2 (5 bases). Per the germline V gene, CDR1 is SGHTA and CDR2 is FQGNSA. The CDR3 contains 16 residues. Between the trimmed V and J ends, which lost 4 bases and 7 bases, there was a span of 19 bases. The CDR3 loop is CASSSRRLAGVGELFF. CDR3 DNA sequence: TGTGCCAGCAGCTCCCGACGGCTAGCTGGCGTCGGGGAGCTGTTTTTT.

This clone was found a few times. The V call is TRBV10-2, the J call TRBJ1-5; D not certain. The CDR3 sequence is 11 residues long. Trimming took 8 bases from V and 3 from J, leaving 5 bases between them. CDR1 is WSHSY and CDR2 is SAAADI in the germline V gene. The CDR3 loop is CASGPNQPQHF. Written as DNA, the CDR3 is TGCGCCAGCGGACCCAATCAGCCCCAGCATTTT.

This clone occurred a few times. This same CDR3 is encoded by further DNA sequences in the sample. CDR3 protein: CASSKGLAGYNEQFF. The CDR3 DNA reads TGTGCCAGCAGCAAAGGACTAGCGGGCTACAATGAGCAGTTCTTC. The chain couples TRBV21-1 to TRBJ2-1; the table assigns TRBD2, which was not confirmed against the DNA. TRBV21-1 is flagged as a pseudogene. This CDR3 comprises 15 residues.

This rearrangement joins TRBV5-1 to TRBJ2-3; D uncertain. V lost 0 bases and J lost 0, with 8 bases in between. Germline assignment: CDR1 SGHRS and CDR2 YFSETQ. CDR3 length: 15 residues. CDR3 in amino acids: CASSLEQSSTDTQYF. The CDR3, as DNA: TGCGCCAGCAGCTTGGAGCAGTCTAGCACAGATACGCAGTATTTT.

This clone came up once. The chain is built from TRBV27 and TRBJ1-1; D is undetermined. CDR3 length: 10 residues. Germline V gene data show CDR1 as MNHEY and CDR2 as SMNVEV (reference sequence). The V gene lost 8 bases and the J gene lost 8 bases, with 9 bases spanning the gap. CDR3 nucleotide sequence: TGTGCCAGCCCCCCCTTGGAAGCTTTCTTT. Protein sequence: CASPPLEAFF.